This passage covers 19 T cell receptor beta chains from one sample sequenced in a study of T-cell reconstitution after alpha-beta-depleted transplantation in children listed by TCRdb under 2016. Libraries were built with PCR. The listed sequencing device is Illumina HiSeq 2500. To normalize quantification of the TCRbeta repertoire, the TCR libraries were built with molecular barcoding that relied on unique molecular identifiers. In TCRdb, the public reads were trimmed at Q25 with fastp and aligned with MiXCR, with productive beta chains retained. Merged by CDR3 protein, the rows form single entries marked with the most common genes and DNA. The sample profile shows more than 60,000 distinct CDR3 sequences; approximately 7.4% of them were found once. The ten largest make up about 2.3% of the sample. Sequencing was performed on PBMCs from the stem cell graft donor, taken from the stem cell graft. The receptors were sampled from a human donor who donated a stem cell graft to a child with acute lymphoblastic leukemia.

J is TRBJ1-6 and V is TRBV12-3 or TRBV12-4, with D maybe TRBD1 (5 bases). V was clipped by 6 bases and J by 4 bases, with 10 bases between them. The CDR3 length is 14 residues. DNA of the CDR3: TGTGCCAGCAGCCCTGGGACTTATAATTCACCCCTCCACTTT. Protein product: CASSPGTYNSPLHF.

This clonotype has at least ten counts. The rearrangement links TRBV20-1 to TRBJ2-7; TRBD1 or TRBD2 may be the D gene (5 bases each). CDR3 length equals 14 residues. In germline, CDR1 is DFQATT, CDR2 SNEGSKA (reference sequence). With 3 bases removed from V and 3 bases from J, the gap between germline ends came to 15 bases. The CDR3 spells CSARAPGTDYEQYF. The CDR3 DNA reads TGCAGTGCTAGGGCCCCCGGGACGGACTACGAGCAGTACTTC.

In this sample, this clonotype turned up a few times. The chain recombines TRBV18 with TRBJ2-1; 10 bases agree with TRBD1. The J segment lost 9 bases and the V segment lost 7 bases, leaving 9 bases of the junction unmatched. CDR1 is KGHSH and CDR2 is LQKENI in the germline V gene. The CDR3 loop spans 14 amino acids. CDR3 loop: CASFRDRGLGEQFF. The CDR3 coding sequence is TGTGCCAGCTTCCGGGACAGGGGCTTGGGTGAGCAGTTCTTC.

The chain carries TRBV20-1 and TRBJ2-5; 10 bases match TRBD1. V shed 3 bases, J shed 2 bases, and the junction held 12 bases outside the gene matches. The CDR3 length is 17 residues. The germline gives CDR1 DFQATT, CDR2 SNEGSKA (reference sequence). The CDR3, as DNA: TGCAGTGCTAGCATCCTCCGGACAGGGGGTCCTCAAGAGACCCAGTACTTC. Translation gives CSASILRTGGPQETQYF.

This clonotype has only a few counts. The gene calls are TRBV11-3 and TRBJ1-1, with D perhaps matching TRBD1 (6 bases). V lost 6 bases to trimming and J lost 1 base, with 9 bases between them. There are 13 residues in the CDR3. Germline V gene data show CDR1 as SGHNT and CDR2 as YENEEA. The CDR3 DNA reads as TGTGCCAGCAGTGGGACAAAGAACACTGAAGCTTTCTTT. As protein: CASSGTKNTEAFF.

This clonotype is labeled as medium-sized. V usage is TRBV12-3 or TRBV12-4 and J usage is TRBJ1-5; D is ambiguous. This CDR3 has 13 residues. V gave up 6 bases and J gave up 9 bases, with 15 bases separating them. The CDR3 reads CASRRAEGRPQHF. Here the CDR3 DNA reads TGTGCCAGCAGAAGGGCCGAGGGCCGGCCCCAGCATTTT.

There are many counts of this clonotype. V and J are TRBV5-5 and TRBJ2-5; 8 positions match TRBD1. After removal of 2 bases from V and 5 bases from J, the junction contained 8 bases not matched to a gene. The germline CDR1 and CDR2 sequences are SGHKS and YYEKEE (reference sequence). This CDR3 has 15 residues. CDR3 loop: CASSLTAGGGETQYF. As DNA, the CDR3 is TGTGCCAGCAGCTTAACGGCAGGGGGCGGGGAGACCCAGTACTTC. The variable domain in full, with the rest retrieved from reference TRBV5-5 and TRBJ2-5, is DAGVTQSPTHLIKTRGQQVTLRCSPISGHKSVSWYQQVLGQGPQFIFQYYEKEERGRGNFPDRFSARQFPNYSSELNVNALLLGDSALYLCASSLTAGGGETQYFGPGTRLLVL.

This clonotype was detected many times. This chain connects TRBV29-1 to TRBJ2-2, with a tentative D call TRBD2 (5 bases). The CDR3 extends over 16 amino acids. The V and J ends lost 1 base and 4 bases respectively, with 16 bases between them. The germline CDR1 and CDR2 sequences are SQVTM and ANQGSEA. The CDR3 coding sequence is TGCAGCGTTGAAGCTTCGTCGGGGTTGGGCACCGGGGAGCTGTTTTTT. This sequence encodes CSVEASSGLGTGELFF.

This clonotype was found many times. The chain joins TRBV5-1 to TRBJ2-3, with D maybe TRBD2 (5 bases). The V gene's germline CDR1 is SGHRS and CDR2 YFSETQ. The CDR3 runs to 14 residues. Between the trimmed V and J ends, which lost 4 bases and 2 bases, there was a span of 11 bases. The CDR3 protein is CASSHGGDTDTQYF. CDR3 sequence (DNA): TGCGCCAGCAGCCACGGAGGAGACACAGATACGCAGTATTTT.

The chain employs TRBV18 and TRBJ2-3; no clear D gene. The CDR3 has 15 amino acids. V gave up 3 bases and J gave up 7 bases, with 17 bases separating them. Germline lookup yields CDR1 KGHSH and CDR2 LQKENI. The CDR3 DNA is TGTGCCAGCTCACCCGACAATGCTTTACACAATACGCAGTATTTT. It specifies CASSPDNALHNTQYF.

This clonotype appeared many times. The chain has TRBV6-5 and TRBJ1-3; D perhaps matches TRBD1 (5 bases). The CDR3 runs 15 residues. The V and J ends lost 6 bases and 2 bases respectively, with 14 bases between them. Germline-derived CDR1 and CDR2 are MNHEY and SVGAGI. This CDR3 is CASSRSRGTGNTIYF. The CDR3 bases are TGTGCCAGCAGCCGAAGTAGGGGTACTGGAAACACCATATATTTT.

This clonotype appeared many times. This chain joins TRBV6-2 or TRBV6-3 and TRBJ1-5; D is perhaps TRBD1 (6 bases). Germline-derived CDR1 and CDR2 are MNHEY and SVGEGT. V was clipped by 0 bases and J by 0 bases, with 12 bases between them. This CDR3 spans 17 amino acids. This CDR3 reads CASSYSGARLSNQPQHF. The CDR3, as DNA: TGTGCCAGCAGTTACTCGGGGGCAAGGCTTAGCAATCAGCCCCAGCATTTT.

This clonotype was recorded many times. The CDR3 sequence is CASSATGNTEAFF. In DNA, the CDR3 is TGTGCCAGCAGCGCGACAGGGAACACTGAAGCTTTCTTT. The J gene is TRBJ1-1, the V gene TRBV5-5; D might be TRBD1 (6 bases). The CDR3 has 13 residues. Trimming cost V 4 bases and J 1 base, with 8 bases left between them. The germline gives CDR1 SGHKS, CDR2 YYEKEE (reference sequence).

This clonotype was counted ten times or more. The rearrangement links TRBV5-1 to TRBJ2-1; tentative D call: TRBD2 (6 bases). CDR3 length equals 14 residues. The germline V gene has CDR1 SGHRS and CDR2 YFSETQ. The V and J ends lost 0 bases and 7 bases respectively, with 11 bases between them. The CDR3 DNA follows: TGCGCCAGCAGCTTGGTAACTAGCTTGAATGAGCAGTTCTTC. Its translation: CASSLVTSLNEQFF.

This clonotype was found many times. The V gene is TRBV7-9, the J gene TRBJ2-7; TRBD1 matches at 9 bases. V lost 4 bases and J lost 5; bases outside the gene matches: 6. Germline V gene sequence: CDR1 SEHNR, CDR2 FQNEAQ (reference sequence). The CDR3 length is 14 residues. CDR3: CASSSQGALNEQYF. CDR3 bases: TGTGCCAGCAGCTCACAGGGGGCGCTCAACGAGCAGTACTTC.

CDR3 nucleotide sequence: TGTGCCAGCATCATTCAGCGGGGGGCTAGCTACGAGCAGTACTTC. This sequence encodes CASIIQRGASYEQYF. The rearrangement uses TRBV27 and TRBJ2-7; 9 nucleotides line up with TRBD2. Trimming took 7 bases from V and 3 from J; bases not matched to a gene: 10. This CDR3 contains 15 residues. Germline loops: CDR1 MNHEY, CDR2 SMNVEV (reference sequence).

This clonotype has at least ten counts. The chain couples TRBV5-1 to TRBJ2-7; D is possibly TRBD1 (6 bases). CDR1 is SGHRS, CDR2 YFSETQ, per germline. The V end was cut by 7 bases, the J end by 1 base, with 12 bases between. This CDR3 comprises 13 residues. The CDR3 region has the DNA TGCGCCAGCTCCCCACAGGGTTCCTACGAGCAGTACTTC. Residues: CASSPQGSYEQYF.

This clonotype was detected many times. The chain combines TRBV9 with TRBJ2-2; tentatively, D is TRBD1 (6 bases). Trimming took 4 bases from V and 4 from J, leaving 20 bases between them. Germline CDR1 and CDR2: SGDLS and YYNGEE. CDR3 length: 17 residues. The DNA for the CDR3 is TGTGCCAGCAGCCTGAGAGGGTCTGTGGGGGCCACCGGGGAGCTGTTTTTT. Protein product: CASSLRGSVGATGELFF.

Many counts were recorded for this clonotype. The chain has TRBV12-3 or TRBV12-4 and TRBJ1-1; 12 bases fit TRBD1. CDR3 size: 14 residues. Germline trimming cut 6 bases from V and 5 bases from J; bases unmatched to any gene: 4. The CDR3, as DNA: TGTGCCAGCAGCGGGACAGGGGGCTGGACTGAAGCTTTCTTT. This sequence encodes CASSGTGGWTEAFF.